Listed here are 22 T cell receptor beta chains from one sample, sequenced in a study of cytomegalovirus exposure and HLA in healthy donors. Some clones are missing from TCRdb's copy, which holds only in-frame ones; the method was immunoSEQ multiplex PCR. Of approximately 160,000 clones listed, 70% to 90% are singletons. The material sequenced was PBMCs. The receptors were sampled from a woman aged 30 to 39 in good health and CMV-seronegative.

The chain recombines TRBV4-3 with TRBJ1-6; possible D gene TRBD1, 6 bases. Germline V gene sequence: CDR1 LGHNA, CDR2 YSLEER. This CDR3 spans 17 amino acids. The V end was cut by 4 bases, the J end by 7 bases, with 20 bases between. This CDR3 is CASSPDPGGAGNSPLHF. The CDR3 region has the DNA TGCGCCAGCAGCCCAGACCCGGGGGGGGCGGGGAATTCACCCCTCCACTTT.

This clone was detected once. V gene TRBV27 combines with J gene TRBJ2-7, with TRBD1 matching 7 bases. Trimming cost V 5 bases and J 7 bases; bases outside gene matches: 8. Germline CDR1 MNHEY, CDR2 SMNVEV (reference sequence). This CDR3 has 13 residues. The CDR3 DNA reads TGTGCCAGCAGTCGGACAGGTCTCAGGGAGCAGTACTTC. It codes for CASSRTGLREQYF.

This clone was observed a few times. V gene TRBV4-3 combines with J gene TRBJ1-3, with 7 bases lining up with TRBD1. Germline CDR1 is LGHNA and CDR2 is YSLEER. This CDR3 spans 15 amino acids. Trimming cost V 2 bases and J 4 bases; bases outside gene matches: 5. The CDR3: CASSQLTGSGNTIYF. The CDR3 nucleotides are TGCGCCAGCAGCCAACTGACAGGGTCCGGAAACACCATATATTTT.

CDR3 region: CASSQQTAATNEKLFF. For the CDR3, the DNA is TGCGCCAGCAGCCAACAAACAGCAGCAACTAATGAAAAACTGTTTTTT. The chain joins TRBV4-3 to TRBJ1-4; D gene unclear. The germline V gene encodes CDR1 LGHNA and CDR2 YSLEER. V was clipped by 2 bases and J by 0 bases, with 10 bases between them. The length of the CDR3 is 16 residues.

This chain uses TRBV9 with TRBJ2-7; 7 bases line up with TRBD2. The junction had 7 bases not matched to a gene; V was cut back by 4 bases and J by 0 bases. CDR1 and CDR2 (germline): SGDLS, YYNGEE. The CDR3 loop spans 15 amino acids. In DNA form, the CDR3 reads TGTGCCAGCAGCCCGCGACTAGCCGACTCCTACGAGCAGTACTTC. Encoded protein: CASSPRLADSYEQYF. The entire variable domain, with the rest obtained from reference TRBV9 and TRBJ2-7, is as follows: DSGVTQTPKHLITATGQRVTLRCSPRSGDLSVYWYQQSLDQGLQFLIQYYNGEERAKGNILERFSAQQFPDLHSELNLSSLELGDSALYFCASSPRLADSYEQYFGPGTRLTVT.

The chain uses TRBV4-1 and TRBJ1-1; maybe TRBD1 (6 bases). The CDR3 is 15 amino acids. CDR1 is MGHRA, CDR2 YSYEKL, per germline. Trimming pared 5 bases from V and 0 bases from J, leaving 13 bases between. The CDR3 reads CASSARQGMNTEAFF. The CDR3 DNA sequence: TGCGCCAGCAGCGCCCGGCAGGGGATGAACACTGAAGCTTTCTTT.

This chain connects TRBV14 to TRBJ1-1; D is unresolved. Trimming took 1 base from V and 2 from J, leaving 8 bases between them. This CDR3 has 14 residues. CDR1 SGHDN and CDR2 FVKESK come from the germline V gene. CDR3 in amino acids: CASSQGLANTEAFF. Written as DNA, the CDR3 is TGTGCCAGCAGCCAAGGGTTAGCCAACACTGAAGCTTTCTTT.

V and J are TRBV7-9 and TRBJ1-1, with 7 bases aligning to TRBD1. The trim removed 6 bases at V and 4 bases at J, leaving 2 bases unmatched. The germline V gene encodes CDR1 SEHNR and CDR2 FQNEAQ (reference sequence). The length of the CDR3 is 12 residues. The CDR3 DNA follows: TGTGCCAGCAGAAGACAGGGCACTGAAGCTTTCTTT. Translation gives CASRRQGTEAFF.

V and J are TRBV28 and TRBJ2-3, with TRBD2 matching over 7 bases. V was clipped by 3 bases and J by 4 bases; unmatched bases: 4. Per the germline V gene, CDR1 is MDHEN and CDR2 is SYDVKM. This CDR3 is 14 amino acids long. DNA for the CDR3: TGTGCCAGCAGTTTCCGGGGAGGGGCAGATACGCAGTATTTT. Protein product: CASSFRGGADTQYF.

The chain links TRBV11-1 to TRBJ1-1; no clear D gene. This CDR3 region has 15 residues. Germline CDR1 and CDR2: SGHAT and FQDESV (reference sequence). Deletions cut 1 base from V and 2 bases from J, with 11 bases between. The CDR3: CASSLGGAVNTEAFF. The CDR3 DNA reads as TGTGCCAGCAGCTTAGGAGGTGCAGTTAACACTGAAGCTTTCTTT.

This clone came up a few times. This chain connects TRBV6-6 to TRBJ2-7; D perhaps matches TRBD2 (5 bases). CDR1 is MNHNY and CDR2 is SVGAGI in the germline V gene (reference sequence). There are 15 residues in the CDR3. Trimming left V 5 bases short and J 3 bases short, with 17 bases between. CDR3 nucleotide sequence: TGTGCCAGCAGTCCCTTCGGGGAAGGGAACTACGAGCAGTACTTC. Residues: CASSPFGEGNYEQYF.

CDR3 sequence (DNA): TGTGCCAGCAGGGAGACAGGGGGCGCGTCAGAAGCTTTCTTT. Its translation: CASRETGGASEAFF. This chain connects TRBV6-5 to TRBJ1-1; 10 positions agree with TRBD1. This CDR3 contains 14 residues. The junction had 9 bases not matched to a gene; V was cut back by 6 bases and J by 8 bases. Germline V gene data show CDR1 as MNHEY and CDR2 as SVGAGI.

The rearrangement joins TRBV4-3 to TRBJ2-7; D not certain. Germline V CDR1 and CDR2: LGHNA, YSLEER. Trimming shortened V by 0 bases and J by 2 bases, and 11 bases separated the two germline ends. The CDR3 extends over 15 amino acids. The CDR3 DNA sequence: TGCGCCAGCAGCCAAGATACGGCTTCTCCCTACGAGCAGTACTTC. Its translation is CASSQDTASPYEQYF.

The CDR3 region has the DNA TGTGCCAGCAGCCCACAAGTCGGGCAGGCAAAATCCTATGGCTACACCTTC. This sequence encodes CASSPQVGQAKSYGYTF. V and J are TRBV4-2 and TRBJ1-2; no clear D. This CDR3 spans 17 amino acids. Germline V CDR1 and CDR2: LGHNA, YNFKEQ. V lost 4 bases, J lost 4 bases, and 22 bases lay in between.

This clone was found once. The gene calls are TRBV27 and TRBJ1-4, with D possibly matching TRBD1 (5 bases). This CDR3 spans 16 amino acids. Trimming stripped 0 bases from V and 8 bases from J, with 16 bases between. The germline gives CDR1 MNHEY, CDR2 SMNVEV (reference sequence). In DNA, the CDR3 is TGTGCCAGCAGTTTATCCGGTAGGCAGGGTGAAGAAAAACTGTTTTTT. Protein sequence: CASSLSGRQGEEKLFF. Supplemented by reference TRBV27 and TRBJ1-4, the full variable domain reads EAQVTQNPRYLITVTGKKLTVTCSQNMNHEYMSWYRQDPGLGLRQIYYSMNVEVTDKGDVPEGYKVSRKEKRNFPLILESPSPNQTSLYFCASSLSGRQGEEKLFFGSGTQLSVL.

The genes are TRBV13 and TRBJ2-6, with unresolved D. The germline V gene has CDR1 PRHDT and CDR2 FYEKMQ (reference sequence). This CDR3 region has 17 residues. V lost 1 base to trimming and J lost 3 bases, with 13 bases between them. CDR3: CASSLEVGLRGANVLTF. The CDR3 DNA follows: TGTGCCAGCAGCTTAGAGGTAGGGTTGCGTGGGGCCAACGTCCTGACTTTC.

The chain recombines TRBV12-2 with TRBJ1-2. TRBV12-2 is flagged as a pseudogene. The CDR3 sequence is 14 residues long. The CDR3 nucleotides read TGTGCAAGTCGCTTAGTTGAGGGCTCTGGTGGCTACACCTTC. Protein product: CASRLVEGSGGYTF.

The chain links TRBV10-3 to TRBJ1-5; 8 positions agree with TRBD1. V was pared by 2 bases and J by 7 bases, with 7 bases of the junction left unmatched. Germline V gene sequence: CDR1 ENHRY, CDR2 SYGVKD. The CDR3 extends over 15 amino acids. The CDR3 here is CAISEPGQGGQPQHF. The CDR3 nucleotides read TGTGCCATCAGTGAGCCTGGACAGGGAGGGCAGCCCCAGCATTTT.

V is TRBV7-9 and J is TRBJ2-7; D possibly corresponds to TRBD2 (5 bases). The CDR3 has 14 amino acids. The ends were cut back, 2 bases at V and 4 bases at J, with 12 bases in the middle. Germline V gene data show CDR1 as SEHNR and CDR2 as FQNEAQ (reference sequence). The CDR3 DNA sequence: TGTGCCAGCAGCTTATCTGAGGGTCTTTACGAGCAGTACTTC. It encodes CASSLSEGLYEQYF.

The chain is built from TRBV9 and TRBJ2-7; 9 positions agree with TRBD1. This CDR3 spans 15 amino acids. In germline, CDR1 is SGDLS, CDR2 YYNGEE. The V gene end was trimmed by 2 bases and the J gene end by 5 bases; junction bases not matched to a gene: 8. The CDR3 spells CASSVWDRAGDEQYF. In DNA form, the CDR3 reads TGTGCCAGCAGCGTGTGGGACAGGGCCGGCGACGAGCAGTACTTC.

The J gene is TRBJ2-1, the V gene TRBV4-3; 7 positions agree with TRBD2. The CDR3 contains 15 residues. Germline V gene sequence: CDR1 LGHNA, CDR2 YSLEER. After removal of 4 bases from V and 1 base from J, the junction contained 4 bases not matched to a gene. The CDR3 nucleotides read TGCGCCAGCAGCCCACAAGCGGGGTCCTACAATGAGCAGTTCTTC. Encoded protein: CASSPQAGSYNEQFF.

This clone showed up just a few times. The V gene is TRBV11-2, the J gene TRBJ2-2; 9 nucleotides line up with TRBD1. V lost 11 bases and J lost 3; bases outside the gene matches: 4. CDR1 and CDR2 from the germline V gene are SGHAT and FQNNGV. This CDR3 region has 13 residues. CDR3 amino acids: CAGQGPYTGELFF. DNA for the CDR3: TGTGCCGGACAGGGGCCGTACACCGGGGAGCTGTTTTTT.